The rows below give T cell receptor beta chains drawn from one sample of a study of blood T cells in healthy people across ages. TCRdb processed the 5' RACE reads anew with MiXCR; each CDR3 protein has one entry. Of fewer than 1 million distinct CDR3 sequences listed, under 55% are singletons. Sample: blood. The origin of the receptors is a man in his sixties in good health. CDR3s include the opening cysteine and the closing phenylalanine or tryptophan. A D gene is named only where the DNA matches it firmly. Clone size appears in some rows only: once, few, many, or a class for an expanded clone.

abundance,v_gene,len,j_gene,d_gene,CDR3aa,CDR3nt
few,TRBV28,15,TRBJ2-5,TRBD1,CASSSGTGRTGAQYF,TGTGCCAGCAGTTCAGGGACAGGCCGAACCGGGGCCCAGTACTTC
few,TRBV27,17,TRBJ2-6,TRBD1,CASSLDRGYSGANVLTF,TGTGCCAGCAGTTTAGACAGGGGGTACTCTGGGGCCAACGTCCTGACTTTC
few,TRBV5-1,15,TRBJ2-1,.,CASSVGRSSYNEQFF,TGCGCCAGCAGCGTGGGCCGCAGCTCCTACAATGAGCAGTTCTTC
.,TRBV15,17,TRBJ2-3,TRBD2,CATSRHQLGGVTDTQYF,TGTGCCACCAGCAGACACCAACTGGGGGGGGTGACAGATACGCAGTATTTT
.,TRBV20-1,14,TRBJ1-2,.,CSAPKTAANYGYTF,TGCAGTGCACCAAAGACGGCCGCTAACTATGGCTACACCTTC
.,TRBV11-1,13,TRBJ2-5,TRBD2,CASRPGTRDEQYF,TGTGCCAGCAGACCCGGGACTAGAGATGAGCAGTACTTC
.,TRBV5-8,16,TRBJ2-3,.,CASSHRLLPGSDTQYF,TGTGCCAGCAGCCACCGCTTGCTACCGGGCTCGGATACGCAGTATTTT
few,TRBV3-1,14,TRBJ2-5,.,CASSPTLPLETQYF,TGTGCCAGCAGCCCAACTCTACCTTTGGAGACCCAGTACTTC
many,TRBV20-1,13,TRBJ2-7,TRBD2,CSASRGEGNEQYF,TGCAGTGCTAGCCGGGGGGAAGGAAACGAGCAGTACTTC
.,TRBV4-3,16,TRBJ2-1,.,CASSQQKGLSYNEQFF,TGCGCCAGCAGCCAACAAAAAGGGCTCTCCTACAATGAGCAGTTCTTC
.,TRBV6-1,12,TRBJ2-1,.,CAISIRSNEQFF,TGTGCCATCAGTATACGTAGTAATGAGCAGTTCTTC
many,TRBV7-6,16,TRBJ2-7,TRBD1,CASSLAGGTGRYEQYF,TGTGCCAGCAGCTTAGCGGGTGGGACAGGGCGCTACGAGCAGTACTTC
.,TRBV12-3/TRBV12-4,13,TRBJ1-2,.,CASSFGSNYGYTF,TGTGCCAGCAGTTTTGGGTCTAACTATGGCTACACCTTC
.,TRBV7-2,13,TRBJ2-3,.,CASSLGQTRAQYF,TGTGCCAGCAGCTTAGGGCAGACTAGGGCGCAGTATTTT
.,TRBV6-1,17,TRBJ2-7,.,CASRGVGRRPLYNEQYF,TGTGCCAGCAGGGGGGTAGGAAGGAGACCCCTTTACAATGAGCAGTACTTC
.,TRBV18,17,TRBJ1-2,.,CASSPSSAVLPNYGYTF,TGTGCCAGCTCACCCAGCAGTGCCGTCCTCCCGAACTATGGCTACACCTTC
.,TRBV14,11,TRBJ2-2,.,CTSGQTGELFF,TGTACCAGCGGCCAAACCGGGGAGCTGTTTTTT
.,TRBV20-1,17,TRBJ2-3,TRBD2,CSAPLSGGRRSTDTQYF,TGCAGTGCCCCGCTCAGCGGGGGGCGCCGAAGCACAGATACGCAGTATTTT
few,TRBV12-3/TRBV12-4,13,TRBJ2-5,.,CASTLDWRETQYF,TGTGCCAGCACCCTTGACTGGAGAGAGACCCAGTACTTC
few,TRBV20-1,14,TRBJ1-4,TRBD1,CSAIRQGANEKLFF,TGCAGTGCTATACGACAGGGTGCTAATGAAAAACTGTTTTTT
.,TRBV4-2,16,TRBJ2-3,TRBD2,CASSQEERGVSDTQYF,TGTGCCAGCAGCCAAGAGGAGCGGGGGGTTTCGGATACGCAGTATTTT
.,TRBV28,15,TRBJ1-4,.,CASRLSRAVREKLFF,TGTGCCAGCAGATTATCACGAGCCGTACGTGAAAAACTGTTTTTT
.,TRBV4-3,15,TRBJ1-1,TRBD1,CASSQGAGGGTEAFF,TGCGCCAGCAGCCAGGGGGCAGGGGGGGGCACTGAAGCTTTCTTT
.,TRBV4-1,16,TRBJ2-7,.,CASSQAISGDILEQYF,TGCGCCAGCAGCCAAGCGATATCCGGAGACATCCTCGAGCAGTACTTC
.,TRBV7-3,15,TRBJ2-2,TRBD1,CASSLLTGGTGELFF,TGTGCCAGCAGCTTATTGACAGGGGGGACCGGGGAGCTGTTTTTT
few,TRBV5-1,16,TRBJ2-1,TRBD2,CASSFFTAGTYNEQFF,TGCGCCAGCAGCTTCTTCACAGCGGGGACCTACAATGAGCAGTTCTTC
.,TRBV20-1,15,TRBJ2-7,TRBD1,CSAMGPGQGGGEQYF,TGCAGTGCTATGGGACCGGGACAGGGGGGAGGTGAGCAGTACTTC
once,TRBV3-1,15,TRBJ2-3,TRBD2,CASSQDQRGRDTQYF,TGTGCCAGCAGCCAAGATCAGCGGGGCCGAGATACGCAGTATTTT
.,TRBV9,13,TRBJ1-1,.,CASSVGQTTEAFF,TGTGCCAGCAGCGTAGGGCAAACCACTGAAGCTTTCTTT
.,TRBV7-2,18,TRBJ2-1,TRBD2,CASSLADSGGASYNEQFF,TGTGCCAGCAGCTTAGCGGATAGCGGGGGGGCCTCCTACAATGAGCAGTTCTTC
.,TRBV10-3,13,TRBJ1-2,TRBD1,CAIRQDRVYGHTF,TGTGCCATCAGACAGGACAGGGTCTATGGCCACACCTTC
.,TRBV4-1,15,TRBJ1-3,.,CASSQVGQVGNTIYF,TGCGCCAGCAGCCAAGTGGGGCAGGTTGGAAACACCATATATTTT
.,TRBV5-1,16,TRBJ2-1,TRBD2,CASSFRASGGAGEQFF,TGCGCCAGCAGCTTCAGGGCTAGCGGGGGGGCCGGGGAGCAGTTCTTC
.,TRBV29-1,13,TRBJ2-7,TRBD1,CSVGAGGRYEQYF,TGCAGCGTTGGAGCAGGGGGCCGCTACGAGCAGTACTTC
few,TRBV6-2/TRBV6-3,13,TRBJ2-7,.,CASSYADGNEQYF,TGTGCCAGCAGTTATGCTGATGGGAACGAGCAGTACTTC
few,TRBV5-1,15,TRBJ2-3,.,CASSRVGGRADTQYF,TGCGCCAGCAGCCGGGTAGGGGGAAGGGCAGATACGCAGTATTTT
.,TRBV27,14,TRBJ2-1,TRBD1,CASTPGQSFSEQFF,TGTGCCAGCACCCCGGGACAGAGTTTTTCTGAGCAGTTCTTC
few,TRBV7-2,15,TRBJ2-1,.,CASSLVLGVGGKQFF,TGTGCCAGCAGCTTAGTGCTGGGCGTGGGAGGTAAGCAGTTCTTC
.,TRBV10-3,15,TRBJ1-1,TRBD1,CASKGSGQGKTEAFF,TGTGCCTCAAAGGGGTCTGGACAGGGGAAGACTGAAGCTTTCTTT
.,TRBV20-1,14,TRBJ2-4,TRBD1,CSASRTGGKNIQYF,TGCAGTGCTAGTAGGACAGGGGGCAAAAACATTCAGTACTTC
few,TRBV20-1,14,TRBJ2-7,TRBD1,CSARDLLRGPEQYF,TGCAGTGCTAGAGATTTACTTAGGGGGCCCGAGCAGTACTTC
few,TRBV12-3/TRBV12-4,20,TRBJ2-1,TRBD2,CASSPSRTSGGAGSYNEQFF,TGTGCCAGCAGTCCTTCCAGGACTAGCGGGGGGGCTGGGTCCTACAATGAGCAGTTCTTC
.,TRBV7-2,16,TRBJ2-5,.,CASSPAPIAARETQYF,TGTGCCAGCAGCCCCGCCCCGATAGCGGCTCGAGAGACCCAGTACTTC
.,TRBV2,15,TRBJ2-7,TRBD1,CASREADRIPYEQYF,TGTGCCAGCAGGGAGGCGGACAGGATTCCTTACGAGCAGTACTTC
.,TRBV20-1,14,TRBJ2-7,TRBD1,CSARDFQGVYEQYF,TGCAGTGCTAGAGATTTCCAGGGGGTCTACGAGCAGTACTTC
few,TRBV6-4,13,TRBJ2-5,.,CASSVGPGETQYF,TGTGCCAGCAGCGTGGGCCCGGGAGAGACCCAGTACTTC
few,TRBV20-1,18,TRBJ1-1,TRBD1,CSAMIHRDRGKLNTEAFF,TGCAGTGCTATGATCCACCGGGACAGGGGGAAATTGAACACTGAAGCTTTCTTT
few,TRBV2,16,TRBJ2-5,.,CASFLGPTVGQETQYF,TGTGCCAGCTTCCTTGGGCCGACAGTCGGCCAAGAGACCCAGTACTTC
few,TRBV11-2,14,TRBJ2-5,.,CASSLGAAGLEQYF,TGTGCCAGCAGCTTAGGTGCAGCGGGTCTAGAGCAGTACTTC
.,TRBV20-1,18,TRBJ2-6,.,CSARADQGPSSGANVLTF,TGCAGTGCTAGAGCGGATCAGGGACCAAGCTCTGGGGCCAACGTCCTGACTTTC
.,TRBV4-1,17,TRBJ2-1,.,CASSQEGKVVRYNEQFF,TGCGCCAGCAGCCAAGAAGGGAAGGTAGTTCGGTACAATGAGCAGTTCTTC
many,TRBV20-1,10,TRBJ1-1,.,CSARFPKAFF,TGCAGTGCTAGATTCCCTAAAGCTTTCTTT
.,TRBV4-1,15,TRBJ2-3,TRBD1,CASSQWDREADTQYF,TGCGCCAGCAGCCAATGGGACAGGGAAGCAGATACGCAGTATTTT